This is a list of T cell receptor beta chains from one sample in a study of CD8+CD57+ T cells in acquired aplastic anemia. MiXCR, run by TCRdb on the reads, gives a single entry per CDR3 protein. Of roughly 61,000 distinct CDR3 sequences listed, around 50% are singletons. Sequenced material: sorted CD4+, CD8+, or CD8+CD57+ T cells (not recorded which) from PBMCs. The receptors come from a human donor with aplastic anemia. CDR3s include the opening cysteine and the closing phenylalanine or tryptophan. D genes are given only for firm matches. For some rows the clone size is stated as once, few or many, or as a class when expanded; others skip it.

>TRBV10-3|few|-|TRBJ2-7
TGTGCCATCAGTGACGGGGATAACGAGCAGTACTTC
CAISDGDNEQYF
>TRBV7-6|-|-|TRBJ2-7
TGCGCCAGCAGCCGTGACGAGGACTCCTACGAGCAGTACTTC
CASSRDEDSYEQYF
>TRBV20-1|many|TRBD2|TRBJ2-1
TGCAGTGCTAGAGCCCGACTAGCGGGGGGGCACCACAATGAGCAGTTCTTC
CSARARLAGGHHNEQFF
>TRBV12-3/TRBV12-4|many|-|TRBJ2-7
TGTGCCAGCAGTCAAGTTTCCGGGGCCTACGAGCAGTACTTC
CASSQVSGAYEQYF
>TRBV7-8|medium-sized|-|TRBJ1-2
TGTGCCAGCAGCTCCGGTGACAGGAAAGTCACCTTC
CASSSGDRKVTF
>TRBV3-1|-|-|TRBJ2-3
TGTGCCAGCAGTTTGAGAGGAAGGGATAAGACGCAGTATTTT
CASSLRGRDKTQYF
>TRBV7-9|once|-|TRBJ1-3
TGTGCCAGCAGCTTATTCGGGACTTATGAAAACACCATATATTTT
CASSLFGTYENTIYF
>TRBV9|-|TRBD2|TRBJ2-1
TGTGCCAGCAGCGACCGGGGGGGCATCGATGAGCAGTTCTTC
CASSDRGGIDEQFF
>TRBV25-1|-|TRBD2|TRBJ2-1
TGTGCCAGCAGCGACGGGACTAGCGGGAGCTCCTACAATGAGCAGTTCTTC
CASSDGTSGSSYNEQFF
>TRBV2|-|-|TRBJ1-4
TGTGCCAGCAGCCCTAGTCAGGGTTTAACAACTAATGAAAAACCGTTTTTT
CASSPSQGLTTNEKPFF
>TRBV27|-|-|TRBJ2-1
TGTGCCAGCAGTGACGGGAATCCAAGTGAGCAGTTCTTC
CASSDGNPSEQFF
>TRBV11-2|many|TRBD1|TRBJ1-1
TGTGCCAGCAGCCAGGGACAGACGAACACTGAAGCTTTCTTT
CASSQGQTNTEAFF
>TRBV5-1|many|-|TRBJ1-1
TGCGCCAGCAGCTTAGGGGGAGTGAACACTGAAGCTTTCTTT
CASSLGGVNTEAFF
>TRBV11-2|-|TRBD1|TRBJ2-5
TGTGCCAGCAGCTTTTCACAGGGGGCACAAGGGACCCAGTACTTC
CASSFSQGAQGTQYF
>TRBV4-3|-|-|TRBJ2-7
TGCGCCAGCAGCCGAGAGAGAGAGTACGAACAGTACTTC
CASSREREYEQYF
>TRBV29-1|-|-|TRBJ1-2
TGCAGCCTGTTGGAGAACTATGGCTACACCTTC
CSLLENYGYTF
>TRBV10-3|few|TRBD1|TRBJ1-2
TGTGCCATCAGTGAGGACAGGGTAGGCGGAGGCTACACCTTC
CAISEDRVGGGYTF
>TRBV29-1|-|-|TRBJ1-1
TGCAGCGTCCAGGGAGATACTGAAGCTTTCTTT
CSVQGDTEAFF
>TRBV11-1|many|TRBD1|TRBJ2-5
TGTGCCAGCAGCTCCCGGGACAGGGGTGGAGAGACCCAGTACTTC
CASSSRDRGGETQYF
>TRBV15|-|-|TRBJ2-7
TGTGCCACCAGCAGATCTCGGGGCACCTACGAGCAGTACTTC
CATSRSRGTYEQYF
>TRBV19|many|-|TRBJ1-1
TGTGCCAGTAGTATAGGGACGGGAGGCACTGAAGCTTTCTTT
CASSIGTGGTEAFF
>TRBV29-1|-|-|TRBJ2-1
TGCAGCGTTGAAGTTGAATTGCAGTTCTTC
CSVEVELQFF
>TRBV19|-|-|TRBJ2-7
TGTGCCAGTAGTATAGCAACAGGTTACTCCTACGAGCAGTACTTC
CASSIATGYSYEQYF
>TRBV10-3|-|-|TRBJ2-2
TGTGCCACCGGCGAGGACAGCACGAACACCGGGGAGCTGTTTTTT
CATGEDSTNTGELFF
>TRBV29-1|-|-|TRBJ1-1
TGCAGCGTTGGCATGGCAGGGGTGAACACTGAAGCTTTCTTT
CSVGMAGVNTEAFF
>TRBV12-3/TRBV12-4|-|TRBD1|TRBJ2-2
TGTGCCAGCAGCCTGACAGGGGAAAAAACCGGGGAGCTGTTTTTT
CASSLTGEKTGELFF
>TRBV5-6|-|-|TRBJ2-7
TGTGCCAGCGGCAGCCTTAGCTCCTACGAGCAGTACTTC
CASGSLSSYEQYF
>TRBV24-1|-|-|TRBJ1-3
TGTGCCAACCGACACAGAAACACCATATATTTT
CANRHRNTIYF
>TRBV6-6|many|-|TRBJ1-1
TGTGCCAGCAGTTACTCGGGAGATCTCAACACTGAAGCTTTCTTT
CASSYSGDLNTEAFF
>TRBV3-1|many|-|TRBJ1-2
TGTGCCAGCAGCCAACAGGGTAGCTATGGCTACACCTTC
CASSQQGSYGYTF
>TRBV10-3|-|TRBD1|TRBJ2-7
TGTGCCATCAGTATAACAGGGGAGCAGCAGTACTTC
CAISITGEQQYF
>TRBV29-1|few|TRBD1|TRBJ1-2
TGCAGCGTTGGCGACAGGGGCGTAGGCTACACCTTC
CSVGDRGVGYTF
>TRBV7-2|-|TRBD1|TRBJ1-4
TGTGCCAGCAGCCGCATAGGGGGCGGTGAAAAACTGTTTTTT
CASSRIGGGEKLFF
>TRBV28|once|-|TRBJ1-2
TGTGCCAGCAGTCGGACCGCAGGGCTATCCTATGGCTACACCTTC
CASSRTAGLSYGYTF
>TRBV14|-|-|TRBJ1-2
TGTGCCAGCAGCCAAGAGAATGGCAGGGGCTACTATGGCTACACCTTC
CASSQENGRGYYGYTF
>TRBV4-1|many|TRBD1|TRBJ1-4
TGCGCCAGCACCGAGACAGGGGATGAAAAACTGTTTTTT
CASTETGDEKLFF
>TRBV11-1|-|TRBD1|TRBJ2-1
TGTGCCAGCAGTTCCGGGACAGGGGGGATAAGGGAGCAGTTCTTC
CASSSGTGGIREQFF
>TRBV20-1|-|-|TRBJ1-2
TGCAGTGCCAAACAGGGATCCTATGGCTACACCTTC
CSAKQGSYGYTF
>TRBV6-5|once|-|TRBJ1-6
TGTGCCAGCAGTTACTCGACCCAAAGTGGTTCACCCCTCCACTTT
CASSYSTQSGSPLHF
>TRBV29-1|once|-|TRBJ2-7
TGCAGCGTTGGGGGTAGCAGTTCCTACGAGCAGTACTTC
CSVGGSSSYEQYF
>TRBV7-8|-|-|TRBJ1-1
TGTGCCAGCAGCCCGGACGGGGGGGAAGCTTTCTTT
CASSPDGGEAFF
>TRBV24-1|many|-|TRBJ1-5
TGTGCCACCAGTGATTCCGGGGTGTTGGAGCCCCAGCATTTT
CATSDSGVLEPQHF
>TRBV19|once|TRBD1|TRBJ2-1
TGTGCCAGTAGTATGGGGGACAGGGAAGTCGATGAGCAGTTCTTC
CASSMGDREVDEQFF
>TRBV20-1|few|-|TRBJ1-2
TGCAGTGCCAGCGACCAACAGGGACGAGATGGCTACACCTTC
CSASDQQGRDGYTF
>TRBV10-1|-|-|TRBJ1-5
TGCGCCAGCAGTGAGGCGGATAATCAGCCCCAGCATTTT
CASSEADNQPQHF
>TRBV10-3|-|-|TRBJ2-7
TGTGCCATCACCCCAAGAGTGACAGACTACGAGCAGTACTTC
CAITPRVTDYEQYF
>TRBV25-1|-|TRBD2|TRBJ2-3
TGTGCCAGCAGTGAATCTAGCGGGAGAGATACGCAGTATTTT
CASSESSGRDTQYF
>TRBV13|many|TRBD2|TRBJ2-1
TGTGCCAGCAGCTTAAGACTAGCGGGGGGGCGGAGTGAGCAGTTCTTC
CASSLRLAGGRSEQFF
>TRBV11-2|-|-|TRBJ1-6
TGTGCCAGCAGCCCCAAGGGCCAGGGTTCTAATTCACCCCTCCACTTT
CASSPKGQGSNSPLHF
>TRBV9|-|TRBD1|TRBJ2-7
TGTGCCAGCAGCGCCCTCGACAGGGCCGACGAGCAGTACTTC
CASSALDRADEQYF
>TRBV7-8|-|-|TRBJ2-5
TGTGCCAGCAGCTTCGGAAGGGAGACCCAGTACTTC
CASSFGRETQYF
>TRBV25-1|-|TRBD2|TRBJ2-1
TGTGCCAGCAGTGAATTTGGGACTAGCGGAAAGCAGTTCTTC
CASSEFGTSGKQFF
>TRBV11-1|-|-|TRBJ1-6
TGTGCCAGCAGCCTTGGGAGGGGCGCCTATAATTCACCCCTCCACTTT
CASSLGRGAYNSPLHF
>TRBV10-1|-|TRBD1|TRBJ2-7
TGCGCCAGCAGGCCGACAGGGCGCTCCTACGAGCAGTACTTC
CASRPTGRSYEQYF
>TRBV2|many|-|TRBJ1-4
TGTGCCAGCAGTGAGGGGGCGGACCCGGAAAAACTGTTTTTT
CASSEGADPEKLFF
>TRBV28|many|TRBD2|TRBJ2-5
TGTGCCAGCAAGCGGGGGAATCTTGAAGAGACCCAGTACTTC
CASKRGNLEETQYF
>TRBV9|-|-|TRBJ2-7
TGTGCCAGCAGCGAAGCCGGCGAGGTAGCGGCCTACGAGCAGTACTTC
CASSEAGEVAAYEQYF
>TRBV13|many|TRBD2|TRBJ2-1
TGTGCCAGCACCCCCAGGGCTAGCGGGGGTAGTGAGCAGTTCTTC
CASTPRASGGSEQFF
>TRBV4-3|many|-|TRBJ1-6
TGCGCCAGCAGCCCTGGTTTGGACCCCTCCTCCTATAATTCACCCCTCCACTTT
CASSPGLDPSSYNSPLHF